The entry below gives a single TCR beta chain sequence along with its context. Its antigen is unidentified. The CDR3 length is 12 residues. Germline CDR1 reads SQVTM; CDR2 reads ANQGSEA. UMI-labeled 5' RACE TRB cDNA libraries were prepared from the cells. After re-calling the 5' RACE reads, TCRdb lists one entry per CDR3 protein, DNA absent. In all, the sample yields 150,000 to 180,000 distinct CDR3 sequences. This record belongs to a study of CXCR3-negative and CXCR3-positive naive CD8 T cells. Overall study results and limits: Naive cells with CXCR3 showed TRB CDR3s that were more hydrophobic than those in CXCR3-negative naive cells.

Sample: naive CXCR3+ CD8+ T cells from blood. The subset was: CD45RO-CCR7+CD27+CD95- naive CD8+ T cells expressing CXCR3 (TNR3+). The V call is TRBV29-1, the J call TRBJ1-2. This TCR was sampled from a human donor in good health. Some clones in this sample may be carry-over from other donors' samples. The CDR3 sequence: CSVDGQSYGYTF.